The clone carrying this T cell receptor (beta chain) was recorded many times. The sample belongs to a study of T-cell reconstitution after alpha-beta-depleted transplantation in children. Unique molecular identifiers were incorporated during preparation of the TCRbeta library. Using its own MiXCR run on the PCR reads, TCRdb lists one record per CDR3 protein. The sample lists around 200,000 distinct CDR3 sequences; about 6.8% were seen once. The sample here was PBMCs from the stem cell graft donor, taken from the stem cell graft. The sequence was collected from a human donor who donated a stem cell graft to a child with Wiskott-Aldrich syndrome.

The chain's CDR3 is CASSPQGSGTQYF. As DNA, the CDR3 is TGTGCCAGCAGCCCACAGGGGTCAGGGACGCAGTATTTT. J is TRBJ2-3 and V is TRBV7-2; 7 bases match TRBD1. Germline lookup yields CDR1 SGHTA and CDR2 FQGNSA. The ends lost 5 bases at V and 9 bases at J; junction bases unmatched: 8. The CDR3 loop spans 13 amino acids. Full variable domain (rest looked up from reference TRBV7-2 and TRBJ2-3): GAGVSQSPSNKVTEKGKDVELRCDPISGHTALYWYRQSLGQGLEFLIYFQGNSAPDKSGLPSDRFSAERTGGSVSTLTIQRTQQEDSAVYLCASSPQGSGTQYFGPGTRLTVL.